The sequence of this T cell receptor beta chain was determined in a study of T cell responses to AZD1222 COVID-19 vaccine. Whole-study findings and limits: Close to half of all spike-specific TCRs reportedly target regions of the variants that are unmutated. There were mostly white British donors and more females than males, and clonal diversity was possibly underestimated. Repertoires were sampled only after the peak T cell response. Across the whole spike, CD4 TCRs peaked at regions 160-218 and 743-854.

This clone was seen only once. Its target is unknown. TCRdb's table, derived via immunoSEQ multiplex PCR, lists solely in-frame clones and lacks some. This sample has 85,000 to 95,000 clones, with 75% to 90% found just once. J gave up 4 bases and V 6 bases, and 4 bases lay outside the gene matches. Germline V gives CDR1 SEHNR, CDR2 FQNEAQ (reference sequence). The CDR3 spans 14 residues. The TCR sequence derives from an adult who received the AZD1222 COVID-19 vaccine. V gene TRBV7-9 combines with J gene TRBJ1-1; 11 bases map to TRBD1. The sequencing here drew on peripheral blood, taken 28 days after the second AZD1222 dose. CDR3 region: CASSEGQGGTEAFF. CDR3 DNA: TGTGCCAGCAGTGAGGGACAGGGGGGCACTGAAGCTTTCTTT.